A selection of T cell receptor beta chains follows, all from one sample in a study of cytomegalovirus exposure and HLA in healthy donors. Sequencing used immunoSEQ multiplex PCR; TCRdb keeps in-frame clones, though not all of them. The table includes under 200,000 clones, more than 60% detected once. Sequenced sample: PBMCs. The receptors derive from a female donor in good health and CMV-seronegative. The CDR3 runs from the conserved cysteine through the conserved F or W. A D gene is named only where the DNA matches it firmly. Size tells how often a clone was seen (once, few, many) or the class of an expanded clone, and some rows leave it out.

V	J	D	size	CDR3	DNA
TRBV5-1	TRBJ2-1	.	.	CASSLGRVNEQFF	TGCGCCAGCAGCTTGGGGCGGGTCAATGAGCAGTTCTTC
TRBV7-3	TRBJ2-5	TRBD1	.	CASSEGTGSATQYF	TGTGCCAGCAGCGAGGGGACAGGGAGCGCGACCCAGTACTTC
TRBV5-4	TRBJ2-2	TRBD1	.	CASRGGTGGNTGELFF	TGTGCCAGCAGGGGAGGGACAGGGGGGAACACCGGGGAGCTGTTTTTT
TRBV6-1	TRBJ1-1	.	.	CASRGGSTEAFF	TGTGCCAGCAGGGGGGGGAGCACTGAAGCTTTCTTT
TRBV7-3	TRBJ2-7	TRBD1	.	CASSLDRGYPYEQYF	TGTGCCAGCAGCTTGGACAGGGGCTACCCCTACGAGCAGTACTTC
TRBV6-6	TRBJ2-7	TRBD1	.	CASSTTGIEQYF	TGTGCCAGCAGCACGACAGGGATCGAGCAGTACTTC
TRBV23-1	TRBJ2-1	.	.	CASSREGNEQFF	TGCGCCAGCAGTCGTGAGGGCAATGAGCAGTTCTTC
TRBV19	TRBJ1-5	TRBD1	once	CASTPGQGASQPQHF	TGTGCCAGTACCCCGGGACAGGGGGCAAGCCAGCCCCAGCATTTT
TRBV6-5	TRBJ1-5	TRBD1	.	CATLRGRQPQHF	TGTGCCACCCTGAGGGGGCGGCAGCCCCAGCATTTT
TRBV7-2	TRBJ1-6	.	.	CASSLVSQGRDSPLHF	TGTGCCAGCAGCTTAGTTTCCCAGGGGCGGGATTCACCCCTCCACTTT
TRBV28	TRBJ1-1	.	.	CASSLTGVTEAFF	TGTGCCAGCAGTTTAACCGGGGTGACTGAAGCTTTCTTT
TRBV1	TRBJ1-4	.	.	CTSSQRNEKLFF	TGCACCAGCAGCCAGAGAAATGAAAAACTGTTTTTT
TRBV19	TRBJ1-1	.	.	CASPRGEESTEAFF	TGTGCCAGTCCACGGGGGGAGGAGAGCACTGAAGCTTTCTTT
TRBV10-3	TRBJ1-5	TRBD1	.	CAISEGTGPGFGDQPQHF	TGTGCCATCAGTGAGGGGACAGGGCCAGGATTTGGGGATCAGCCCCAGCATTTT
TRBV19	TRBJ1-2	.	.	CASSIIGEGRGYTF	TGTGCCAGTAGTATAATAGGGGAAGGCCGTGGCTACACCTTC
TRBV5-6	TRBJ2-4	TRBD2	.	CASSLTPLAGGSIQYF	TGTGCCAGCAGCTTGACCCCCCTAGCGGGAGGAAGCATTCAGTACTTC
TRBV7-9	TRBJ2-3	.	.	CASSRGGDSTDTQYF	TGTGCCAGCAGCCGAGGAGGGGATAGCACAGATACGCAGTATTTT